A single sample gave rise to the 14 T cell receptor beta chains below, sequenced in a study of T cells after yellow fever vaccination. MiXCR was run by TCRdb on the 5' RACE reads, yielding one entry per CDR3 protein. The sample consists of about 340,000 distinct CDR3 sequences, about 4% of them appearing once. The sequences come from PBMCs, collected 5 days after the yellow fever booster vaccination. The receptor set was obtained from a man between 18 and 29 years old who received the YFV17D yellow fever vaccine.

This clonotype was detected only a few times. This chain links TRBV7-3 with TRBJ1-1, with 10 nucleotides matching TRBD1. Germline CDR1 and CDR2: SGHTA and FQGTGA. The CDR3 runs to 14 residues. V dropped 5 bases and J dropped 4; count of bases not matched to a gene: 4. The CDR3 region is CASSPGTGATEAFF. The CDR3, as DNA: TGTGCCAGCAGCCCCGGGACAGGGGCCACTGAAGCTTTCTTT.

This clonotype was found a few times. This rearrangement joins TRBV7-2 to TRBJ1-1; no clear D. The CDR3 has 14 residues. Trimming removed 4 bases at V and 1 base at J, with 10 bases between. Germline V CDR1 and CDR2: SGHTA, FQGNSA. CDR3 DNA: TGTGCCAGCAGCTGGGCAAGAGGGAACACTGAAGCTTTCTTT. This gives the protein CASSWARGNTEAFF.

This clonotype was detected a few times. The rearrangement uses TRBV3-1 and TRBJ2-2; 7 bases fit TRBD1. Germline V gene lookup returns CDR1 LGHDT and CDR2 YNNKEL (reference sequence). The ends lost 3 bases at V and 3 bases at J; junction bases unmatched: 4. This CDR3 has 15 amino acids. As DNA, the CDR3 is TGTGCCAGCAGCCAGGTGACAGGGTACACCGGGGAGCTGTTTTTT. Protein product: CASSQVTGYTGELFF.

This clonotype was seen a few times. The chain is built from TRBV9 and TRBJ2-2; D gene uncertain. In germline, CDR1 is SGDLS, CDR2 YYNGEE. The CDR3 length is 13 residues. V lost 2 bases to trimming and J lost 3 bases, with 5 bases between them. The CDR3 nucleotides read TGTGCCAGCAGCGTTCAGTACACCGGGGAGCTGTTTTTT. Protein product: CASSVQYTGELFF.

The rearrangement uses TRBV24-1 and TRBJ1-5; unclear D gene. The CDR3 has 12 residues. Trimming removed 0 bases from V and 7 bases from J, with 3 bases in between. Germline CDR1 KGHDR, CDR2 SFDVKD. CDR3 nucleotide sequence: TGTGCCACCAGTGATTTGGGCCAGCCCCAGCATTTT. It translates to CATSDLGQPQHF.

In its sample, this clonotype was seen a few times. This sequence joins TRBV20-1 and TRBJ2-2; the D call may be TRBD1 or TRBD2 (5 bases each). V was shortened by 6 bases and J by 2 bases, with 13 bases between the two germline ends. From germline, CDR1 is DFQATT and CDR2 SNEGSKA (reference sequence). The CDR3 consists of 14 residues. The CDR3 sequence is CSAPGASNTGELFF. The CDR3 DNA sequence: TGCAGTGCGCCCGGGGCTAGCAACACCGGGGAGCTGTTTTTT.

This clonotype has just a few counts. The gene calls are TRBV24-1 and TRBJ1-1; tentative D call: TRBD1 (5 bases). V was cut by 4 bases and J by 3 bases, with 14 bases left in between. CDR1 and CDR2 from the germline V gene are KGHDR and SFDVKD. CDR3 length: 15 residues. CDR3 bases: TGTGCCACCAGTGACGCAGGGACGGGGGACACTGAAGCTTTCTTT. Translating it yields CATSDAGTGDTEAFF.

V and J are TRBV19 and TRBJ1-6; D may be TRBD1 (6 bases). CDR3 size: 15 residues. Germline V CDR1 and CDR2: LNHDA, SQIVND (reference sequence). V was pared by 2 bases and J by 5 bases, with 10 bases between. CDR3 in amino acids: CASSITGTNNSPLHF. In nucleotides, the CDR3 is TGTGCCAGTAGTATAACAGGGACGAATAATTCACCCCTCCACTTT.

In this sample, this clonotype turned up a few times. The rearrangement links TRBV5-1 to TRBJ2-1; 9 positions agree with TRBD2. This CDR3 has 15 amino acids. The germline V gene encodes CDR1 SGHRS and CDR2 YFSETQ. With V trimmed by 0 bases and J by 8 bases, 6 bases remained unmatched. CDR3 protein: CASSLEIAGVDEQFF. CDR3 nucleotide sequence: TGCGCCAGCAGCTTGGAGATAGCGGGGGTTGATGAGCAGTTCTTC.

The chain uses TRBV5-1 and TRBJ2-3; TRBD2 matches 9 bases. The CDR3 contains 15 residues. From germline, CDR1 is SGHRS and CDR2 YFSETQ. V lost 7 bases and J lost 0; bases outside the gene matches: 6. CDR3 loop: CASAQAGGSTDTQYF. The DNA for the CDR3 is TGCGCCAGCGCTCAAGCGGGGGGCAGCACAGATACGCAGTATTTT.

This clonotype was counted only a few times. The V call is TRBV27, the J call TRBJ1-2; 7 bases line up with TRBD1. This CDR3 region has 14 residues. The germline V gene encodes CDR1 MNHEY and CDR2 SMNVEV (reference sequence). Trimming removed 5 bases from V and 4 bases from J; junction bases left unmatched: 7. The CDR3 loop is CASSPFRQGYGYTF. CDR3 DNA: TGTGCCAGCAGTCCCTTTCGACAGGGCTATGGCTACACCTTC.

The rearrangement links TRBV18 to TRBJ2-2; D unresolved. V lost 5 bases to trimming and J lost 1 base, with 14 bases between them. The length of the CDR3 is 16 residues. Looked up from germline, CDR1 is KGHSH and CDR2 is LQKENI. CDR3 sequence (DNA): TGTGCCAGCTCAGAGAATCGGGCCCTGAACACCGGGGAGCTGTTTTTT. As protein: CASSENRALNTGELFF.

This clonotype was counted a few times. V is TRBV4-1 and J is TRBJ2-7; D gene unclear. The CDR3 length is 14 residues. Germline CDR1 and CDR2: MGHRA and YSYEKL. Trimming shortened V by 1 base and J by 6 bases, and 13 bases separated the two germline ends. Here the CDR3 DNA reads TGCGCCAGCAGCCAAGGGGCGGCCTCATCCGAGCAGTACGTC. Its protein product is CASSQGAASSEQYV.

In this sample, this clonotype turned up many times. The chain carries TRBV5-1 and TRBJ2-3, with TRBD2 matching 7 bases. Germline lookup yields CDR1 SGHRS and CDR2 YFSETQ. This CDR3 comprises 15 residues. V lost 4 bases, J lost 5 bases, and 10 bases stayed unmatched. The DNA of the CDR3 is TGCGCCAGCAGCGCGTCCCTACCGGGGGGAGATACGCAGTATTTT. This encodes CASSASLPGGDTQYF. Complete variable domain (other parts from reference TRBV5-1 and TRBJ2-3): KAGVTQTPRYLIKTRGQQVTLSCSPISGHRSVSWYQQTPGQGLQFLFEYFSETQRNKGNFPGRFSGRQFSNSRSEMNVSTLELGDSALYLCASSASLPGGDTQYFGPGTRLTVL.